The subject of this entry is one T cell receptor beta chain. The sample belongs to a study of cytomegalovirus exposure and HLA in healthy donors. The PCR had 60 Vbeta and 13 Jbeta primers. Only in-frame clones appear in the TCRdb table, and some are missing; sequencing was by immunoSEQ multiplex PCR. The sample includes about 130,000 clones, about 80% of them seen just once. The CDR3 is 14 amino acids. The J segment lost 9 bases and the V segment lost 4 bases, leaving 9 bases of the junction unmatched. Germline V gene sequence: CDR1 LNHDA, CDR2 SQIVND (reference sequence). The rearrangement uses TRBV19 and TRBJ1-5, with 7 nucleotides matching TRBD1. Sequenced: PBMCs. The TCR sequence derives from a young man in good health and CMV-seronegative. This CDR3 is CASSTPGGLRPQHF. In DNA, the CDR3 is TGTGCCAGTAGTACCCCAGGGGGGCTGAGGCCCCAGCATTTT.